This TCR beta chain derives from a study of cytomegalovirus exposure and HLA in healthy donors. Study information: Earlier work reported 100 million or so unique TCR beta sequences from approximately 180 million T cells. Early released data had 65 million to 100 million unique TCRs, all coming from HLA-typed donors. General study findings and limits: Sequencing likely generated an artifact that appeared as a cluster of highly shared sequence variants.

The CDR3 covers 14 residues. Germline lookup yields CDR1 MNHEY and CDR2 SVGAGI. A word on this clone: As yet, its antigen is unknown. At one of its ends the junction is not consistent with the germline gene, which may arise from a read error. The sample contains more than one DNA sequence encoding this CDR3.

Primers: 60 Vbeta forward and 13 Jbeta reverse. Some clones are missing from TCRdb's copy, which holds only in-frame ones; the method was immunoSEQ multiplex PCR. The data contain around 110,000 clones, roughly a tenth of them singletons. The sample taken for sequencing was PBMCs. The V call is TRBV6-5, the J call TRBJ1-1; D may be TRBD1 (6 bases). The receptor comes from a man aged 30 to 39 in good health and CMV-seronegative. In DNA, the CDR3 is TGTGCCAGCAGTACGGACAGAGGCGGAACCGAAGCTTTCTTC. Its translation: CASSTDRGGTEAFF.